One and the same sample provided the 15 T cell receptor beta chains below, sequenced in a study of blood T cell repertoires in COVID-19. Using immunoSEQ multiplex PCR, the repertoire was profiled, and TCRdb retains in-frame clones only, with some absent. The sample holds 130,000 to 150,000 clones, more than 75% seen once. What was sequenced was peripheral blood. All receptors come from a man between 60 and 75 years old with acute or convalescent COVID-19.

This clone appeared a few times. DNA of the CDR3: TGTGCCAGCTCCCTAGCGGAAGCCTACGAGCAGTACTTC. Translated: CASSLAEAYEQYF. V and J are TRBV18 and TRBJ2-7, with TRBD2 identical over 7 bases. From germline, CDR1 is KGHSH and CDR2 LQKENI. V was clipped by 6 bases and J by 2 bases; unmatched bases: 4. The CDR3 covers 13 residues.

V gene TRBV30 combines with J gene TRBJ1-3; 7 bases are shared with TRBD1. CDR1 is GTSNPN and CDR2 is SVGIG in the germline V gene (reference sequence). Losses at the gene ends were 5 bases for V and 3 bases for J; bases not matched to a gene: 4. The CDR3 loop spans 13 amino acids. The DNA of the CDR3 is TGTGCCTGGCGCAGGGGGGTTGGAAACACCATATATTTT. Amino acid sequence: CAWRRGVGNTIYF.

The V gene is TRBV5-1, the J gene TRBJ2-5, with D possibly matching TRBD1 (6 bases). Trimming removed 2 bases at V and 3 bases at J, with 11 bases between. The CDR3 sequence is 14 residues long. Per the germline V gene, CDR1 is SGHRS and CDR2 is YFSETQ. As DNA, the CDR3 is TGCGCCAGCAGCTTCCAGGCAGGGGAAGAGACCCAGTACTTC. Protein product: CASSFQAGEETQYF. Together with reference TRBV5-1 and TRBJ2-5, the CDR3 gives the full variable domain: KAGVTQTPRYLIKTRGQQVTLSCSPISGHRSVSWYQQTPGQGLQFLFEYFSETQRNKGNFPGRFSGRQFSNSRSEMNVSTLELGDSALYLCASSFQAGEETQYFGPGTRLLVL.

The genes are TRBV12-3 or TRBV12-4 and TRBJ2-5, with TRBD1 identical over 7 bases. The CDR3 length is 13 residues. V lost 6 bases to trimming and J lost 5 bases; unmatched junction nucleotides: 6. The CDR3 DNA follows: TGTGCCAGCAGCTCTGGACAGGAGGAGACCCAGTACTTC. It yields the protein CASSSGQEETQYF.

On this clone itself: At the DNA level, this CDR3 is encoded by other sequences in the same sample as well. The V and J genes are TRBV7-3 and TRBJ2-3, with 7 positions matching TRBD2. Germline CDR1 reads SGHTA; CDR2 reads FQGTGA. V shed 5 bases and J 1 base; nucleotides not matched to a gene: 3. CDR3 length equals 14 residues. Here the CDR3 DNA reads TGTGCCAGCAGCCTAAGCGGGGGCACAGATACGCAGTATTTT. Protein: CASSLSGGTDTQYF. Based on the CDR3 plus reference TRBV7-3 and TRBJ2-3, the full variable domain is GAGVSQTPSNKVTEKGKYVELRCDPISGHTALYWYRQSLGQGPEFLIYFQGTGAADDSGLPNDRFFAVRPEGSVSTLKIQRTERGDSAVYLCASSLSGGTDTQYFGPGTRLTVL.

The J gene is TRBJ1-4, the V gene TRBV5-6; 10 nucleotides agree with TRBD1. The CDR3 spans 18 residues. Germline CDR1 reads SGHDT; CDR2 reads YYEEEE. V lost 0 bases and J lost 3; bases outside the gene matches: 8. CDR3 bases: TGTGCCAGCAGCTTGGGAGACAGGGGGCACAGGGCTAATGAAAAACTGTTTTTT. Amino acid sequence: CASSLGDRGHRANEKLFF.

This clone was counted once. This chain uses TRBV6-1 with TRBJ1-2; D gene unclear. Germline V gene data show CDR1 as MNHNS and CDR2 as SASEGT. The CDR3 length is 14 residues. The V end was cut by 1 base, the J end by 7 bases, with 13 bases between. The CDR3 DNA sequence: TGTGCCAGCAGTGAAGGGGAGGGAGGGCTTGGCTACACCTTC. This encodes CASSEGEGGLGYTF.

This clone was counted between two and nine times. This chain joins TRBV2 and TRBJ2-3, with TRBD2 identical over 10 bases. CDR3 length: 15 residues. V lost 6 bases, J lost 4 bases, and 7 bases stayed unmatched. CDR1 and CDR2 from the germline V gene are SNHLY and FYNNEI. The CDR3 is CASRRLAGGADTQYF. DNA of the CDR3: TGTGCCAGCAGGAGGTTAGCGGGAGGCGCAGATACGCAGTATTTT.

The CDR3 nucleotides read TGTGCCAGCAGTTCCAGGGGGTCGAACACCGGGGAGCTGTTTTTT. Translated: CASSSRGSNTGELFF. This sequence joins TRBV6-5 and TRBJ2-2; the match to TRBD1 covers 7 bases. Germline CDR1 reads MNHEY; CDR2 reads SVGAGI. The ends lost 4 bases at V and 0 bases at J; junction bases unmatched: 2. The CDR3 runs 15 residues.

Points on this clone: This could be a read error, since a much larger clone is one nucleotide away. The chain has TRBV5-1 and TRBJ1-2, with 10 bases fitting TRBD1. The CDR3 runs 14 residues. Trimming took 3 bases from V and 2 from J; bases not matched to a gene: 1. CDR1 and CDR2 (germline): SGHRS, YFSETQ. CDR3 sequence reads: CASSSGQGNYGYTF. The CDR3 coding sequence is TGCGCCAGCAGCTCGGGACAGGGGAACTATGGCTACACCTTC.

The rearrangement joins TRBV5-4 to TRBJ2-7; TRBD1 matches at 7 bases. V gave up 4 bases and J gave up 0 bases; unmatched junction bases: 4. CDR3 length: 14 residues. Germline V gene lookup returns CDR1 SGHNT and CDR2 YYREEE (reference sequence). DNA for the CDR3: TGTGCCAGCAGCATCGACAGGGACTCCTACGAGCAGTACTTC. Amino acid sequence: CASSIDRDSYEQYF.

The J gene is TRBJ2-4, the V gene TRBV19; 7 nucleotides align to TRBD1. The CDR3 loop spans 14 amino acids. Germline CDR1 is LNHDA and CDR2 is SQIVND (reference sequence). With 6 bases clipped from V and 1 base from J, the junction kept 3 bases outside the gene matches. The CDR3 loop is CASSPQGAKNIQYF. The CDR3 coding sequence is TGTGCCAGTAGCCCACAGGGGGCCAAAAACATTCAGTACTTC.

The V gene is TRBV3-1 (or the pseudogene TRBV3-2), the J gene TRBJ2-1, with 16 bases fitting TRBD2. The CDR3 contains 17 residues. Germline CDR1 LGHDT, CDR2 YNNKEL (reference sequence). Losses at the gene ends were 4 bases for V and 4 bases for J; bases not matched to a gene: 4. DNA for the CDR3: TGTGCCAGCAGCCCGGGGACTAGCGGGAGGGGTTACAATGAGCAGTTCTTC. This encodes CASSPGTSGRGYNEQFF.

The V call is TRBV7-9, the J call TRBJ2-7; 13 nucleotides match TRBD2. J gave up 6 bases and V 5 bases, and 7 bases lay outside the gene matches. This CDR3 has 15 residues. The germline CDR1 and CDR2 sequences are SEHNR and FQNEAQ (reference sequence). In DNA, the CDR3 is TGTGCCAGCAGCGAAAGGACTAGCGGGAGAGTCGAGCAGTACTTC. The encoded protein is CASSERTSGRVEQYF. The complete variable domain, with remaining parts taken from reference TRBV7-9 and TRBJ2-7, reads DTGVSQNPRHKITKRGQNVTFRCDPISEHNRLYWYRQTLGQGPEFLTYFQNEAQLEKSRLLSDRFSAERPKGSFSTLEIQRTEQGDSAMYLCASSERTSGRVEQYFGPGTRLTVT.

The chain combines TRBV5-4 with TRBJ1-3; D gene unclear. Germline-derived CDR1 and CDR2 are SGHNT and YYREEE (reference sequence). Trimming took off 4 bases at V and 0 bases at J, with 8 bases between the two ends. The CDR3 runs 14 residues. The CDR3: CASSPTYSGNTIYF. The CDR3 DNA reads as TGTGCCAGCAGCCCAACCTACTCTGGAAACACCATATATTTT.